These 10 T cell receptor beta chains share one sample of origin, sequenced in a study of cytomegalovirus exposure and HLA in healthy donors. Use of 60 Vbeta and 13 Jbeta primers characterized the PCR. Repertoires were generated with immunoSEQ multiplex PCR, while TCRdb's copy carries only in-frame clones and drops some. This sample has approximately 150,000 clones; 82% occur once, and the top ten carry 2% to 3%. Material: PBMCs. All receptors derive from a male donor in good health and CMV-seronegative.

V usage is TRBV30 and J usage is TRBJ1-4; 11 bases agree with TRBD1. This CDR3 is built from 17 residues. The V gene's germline CDR1 is GTSNPN and CDR2 SVGIG (reference sequence). Trimming at V came to 3 bases and at J to 0 bases, leaving 6 bases not matched to a gene. CDR3: CAWRGGQGAATNEKLFF. The CDR3 region has the DNA TGTGCCTGGAGGGGCGGACAGGGGGCTGCAACTAATGAAAAACTGTTTTTT.

This clone was observed a single time. At one of its ends the junction is not consistent with the germline gene, which may arise from a read error. CDR3 coding DNA: TGTTCCAGCGGCACTGGGACTAGCGGGTCTGGCGAGCAGTACTTC. The encoded protein is CSSGTGTSGSGEQYF. The chain joins TRBV7-9 to TRBJ2-7, with 12 positions matching TRBD2. This CDR3 contains 15 residues. Germline CDR1 reads SEHNR; CDR2 reads FQNEAQ (reference sequence). The full variable domain, rest sourced from reference TRBV7-9 and TRBJ2-7, is DTGVSQNPRHKITKRGQNVTFRCDPISEHNRLYWYRQTLGQGPEFLTYFQNEAQLEKSRLLSDRFSAERPKGSFSTLEIQRTEQGDSAMYLCSSGTGTSGSGEQYFGPGTRLTVT.

The rearrangement links TRBV2 to TRBJ1-3, with D unresolved. The CDR3 totals 13 residues. Per the germline V gene, CDR1 is SNHLY and CDR2 is FYNNEI. Trimming removed 8 bases from V and 6 bases from J, with 14 bases in between. The CDR3 bases are TGTGCCAGCCAAGTCAGGTTTCCAAACACCATATATTTT. Its protein product is CASQVRFPNTIYF.

The chain has TRBV20-1 and TRBJ2-7; a possible D gene is TRBD1 (5 bases). The V end was cut by 4 bases, the J end by 4 bases, with 8 bases between. The CDR3 consists of 11 residues. The V gene's germline CDR1 is DFQATT and CDR2 SNEGSKA (reference sequence). The CDR3 region has the DNA TGCAGTGCTACTCGACAGTACGAGCAGTACTTC. Translation: CSATRQYEQYF.

The chain couples TRBV19 to TRBJ1-1; TRBD1 matches at 7 bases. The J segment lost 5 bases and the V segment lost 3 bases, leaving 9 bases of the junction unmatched. From germline, CDR1 is LNHDA and CDR2 SQIVND (reference sequence). The CDR3 length is 15 residues. CDR3 nucleotide sequence: TGTGCCAGTAGTATGGCAGGGGGAGCATGGACTGAAGCTTTCTTT. Its translation is CASSMAGGAWTEAFF.

V and J are TRBV4-2 and TRBJ2-5; 7 bases match TRBD2. Germline V gene data show CDR1 as LGHNA and CDR2 as YNFKEQ. After removal of 1 base from V and 3 bases from J, the junction contained 11 bases not matched to a gene. The CDR3 has 17 residues. CDR3 loop: CASSQAAGVGSKETQYF. CDR3 bases: TGTGCCAGCAGCCAAGCCGCGGGAGTAGGGTCAAAAGAGACCCAGTACTTC.

The chain joins TRBV6-5 to TRBJ1-1; maybe TRBD1 (5 bases). There are 16 residues in the CDR3. Trimming removed 0 bases at V and 7 bases at J, with 18 bases between. CDR1 MNHEY and CDR2 SVGAGI come from the germline V gene. As DNA, the CDR3 is TGTGCCAGCAGTTACTCGAGCACAGGTTGGGAACGTGAAGCTTTCTTT. Translated: CASSYSSTGWEREAFF.

The chain combines TRBV7-9 with TRBJ2-1, with TRBD2 identical over 8 bases. The length of the CDR3 is 13 residues. With 6 bases clipped from V and 7 bases from J, the junction kept 5 bases outside the gene matches. In germline, CDR1 is SEHNR, CDR2 FQNEAQ (reference sequence). Here the CDR3 DNA reads TGTGCCAGCAGTGGGACTAGTTTAAATGAGCAGTTCTTC. It yields the protein CASSGTSLNEQFF.

V and J are TRBV4-3 and TRBJ2-7; TRBD2 agrees at 10 bases. Germline values: CDR1 LGHNA, CDR2 YSLEER. CDR3 length: 12 residues. V lost 1 base, J lost 11 bases, and 2 bases stayed unmatched. The CDR3 DNA is TGCGCCAGCAGCCAAGCTGGGACTAGCGAGTACTTC. Translating it yields CASSQAGTSEYF.

The rearrangement joins TRBV5-4 to TRBJ2-5; 7 bases align to TRBD2. TRBJ2-7 matches the DNA end more closely, so the J call is doubtful. The germline gives CDR1 SGHNT, CDR2 YYREEE (reference sequence). The CDR3 has 14 amino acids. CDR3 amino acids: CASSFRTSSYEQYF. The CDR3 DNA follows: TGTGCCAGCAGCTTTAGGACTAGCTCCTACGAGCAGTACTTC.